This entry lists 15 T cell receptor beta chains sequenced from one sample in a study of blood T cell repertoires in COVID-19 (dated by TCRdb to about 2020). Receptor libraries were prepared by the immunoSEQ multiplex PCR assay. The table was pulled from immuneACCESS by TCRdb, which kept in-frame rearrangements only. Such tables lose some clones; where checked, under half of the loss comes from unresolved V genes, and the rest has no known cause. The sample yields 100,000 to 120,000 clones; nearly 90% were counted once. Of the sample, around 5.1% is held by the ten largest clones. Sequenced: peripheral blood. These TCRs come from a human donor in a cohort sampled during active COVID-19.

CDR3 nucleotides: TGTGCCAGCAGTTTCCTCCGAGGGCGGGACCCTGGGGATGAGCAGTTCTTC. This codes for CASSFLRGRDPGDEQFF. The gene calls are TRBV27 and TRBJ2-1, with D tentatively TRBD2 (6 bases). Germline lookup yields CDR1 MNHEY and CDR2 SMNVEV (reference sequence). The germline V and J ends were trimmed by 3 bases and 8 bases, with 23 bases remaining between them. The length of the CDR3 is 17 residues.

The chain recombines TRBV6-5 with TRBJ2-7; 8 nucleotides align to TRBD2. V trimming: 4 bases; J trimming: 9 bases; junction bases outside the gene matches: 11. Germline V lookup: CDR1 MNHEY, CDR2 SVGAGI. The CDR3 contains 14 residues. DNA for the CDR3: TGTGCCAGCAGTTTGTCGGGGGGGAGGTTTGGGCAGTACTTC. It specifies CASSLSGGRFGQYF.

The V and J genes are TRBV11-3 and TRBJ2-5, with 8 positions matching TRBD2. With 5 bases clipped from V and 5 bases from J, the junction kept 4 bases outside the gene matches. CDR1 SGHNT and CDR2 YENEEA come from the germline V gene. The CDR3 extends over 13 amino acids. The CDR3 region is CASSPSGGETQYF. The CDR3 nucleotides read TGTGCCAGCAGCCCTTCGGGAGGGGAGACCCAGTACTTC.

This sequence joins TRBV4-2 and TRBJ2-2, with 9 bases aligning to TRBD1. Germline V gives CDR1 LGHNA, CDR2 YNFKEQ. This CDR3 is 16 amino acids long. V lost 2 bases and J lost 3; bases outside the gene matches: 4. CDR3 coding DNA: TGTGCCAGCAGCCAAACGGGACAGGGTGACACCGGGGAGCTGTTTTTT. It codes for CASSQTGQGDTGELFF.

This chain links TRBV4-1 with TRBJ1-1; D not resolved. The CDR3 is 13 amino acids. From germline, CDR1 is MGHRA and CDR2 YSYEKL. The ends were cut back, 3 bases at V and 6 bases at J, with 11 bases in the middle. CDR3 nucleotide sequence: TGCGCCAGCAGCCACTGGAGGGTCCCTGAAGCTTTCTTT. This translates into CASSHWRVPEAFF.

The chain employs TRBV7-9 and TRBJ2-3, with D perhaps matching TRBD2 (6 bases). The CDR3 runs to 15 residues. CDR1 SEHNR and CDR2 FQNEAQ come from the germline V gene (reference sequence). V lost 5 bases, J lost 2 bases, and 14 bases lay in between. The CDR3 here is CASSLVGGPTDTQYF. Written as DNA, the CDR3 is TGTGCCAGCAGCCTAGTCGGGGGACCCACAGATACGCAGTATTTT.

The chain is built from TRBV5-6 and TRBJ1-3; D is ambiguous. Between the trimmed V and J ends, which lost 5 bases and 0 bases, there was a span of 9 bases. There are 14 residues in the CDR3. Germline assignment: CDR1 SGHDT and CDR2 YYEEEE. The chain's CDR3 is CASRRDHSGNTIYF. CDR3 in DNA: TGTGCCAGCAGGAGGGATCACTCTGGAAACACCATATATTTT.

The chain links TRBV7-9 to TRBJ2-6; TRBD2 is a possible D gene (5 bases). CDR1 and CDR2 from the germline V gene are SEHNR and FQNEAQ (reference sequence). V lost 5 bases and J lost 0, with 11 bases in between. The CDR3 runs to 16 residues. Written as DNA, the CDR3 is TGTGCCAGCAGCCTCTGGAGGTTCTCTGGGGCCAACGTCCTGACTTTC. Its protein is CASSLWRFSGANVLTF.

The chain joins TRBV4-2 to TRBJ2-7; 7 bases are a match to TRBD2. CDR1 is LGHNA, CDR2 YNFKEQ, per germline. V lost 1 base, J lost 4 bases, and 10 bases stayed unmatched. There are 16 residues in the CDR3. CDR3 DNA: TGTGCCAGCAGCCAAGTACTTGCGGGGGACCCATACGAGCAGTACTTC. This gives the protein CASSQVLAGDPYEQYF.

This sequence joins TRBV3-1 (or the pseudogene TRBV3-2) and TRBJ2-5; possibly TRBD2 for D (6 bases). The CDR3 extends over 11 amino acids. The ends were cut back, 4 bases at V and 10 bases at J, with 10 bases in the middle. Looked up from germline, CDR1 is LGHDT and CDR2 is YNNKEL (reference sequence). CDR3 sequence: CASSPGRDQYF. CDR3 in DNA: TGTGCCAGCAGCCCCGGGCGGGACCAGTACTTC.

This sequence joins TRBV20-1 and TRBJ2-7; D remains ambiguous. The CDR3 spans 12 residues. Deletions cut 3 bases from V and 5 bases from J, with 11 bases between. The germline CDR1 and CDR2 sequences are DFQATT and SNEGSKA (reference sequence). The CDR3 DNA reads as TGCAGTGCTAGTCAACTGGGCCACGAGCAGTACTTC. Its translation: CSASQLGHEQYF.

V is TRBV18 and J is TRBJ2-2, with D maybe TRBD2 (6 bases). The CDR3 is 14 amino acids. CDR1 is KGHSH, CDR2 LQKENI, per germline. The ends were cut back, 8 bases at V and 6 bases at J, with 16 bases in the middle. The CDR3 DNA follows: TGTGCCAGCAATCCAGGCGGGACCCCCGGGGAGCTGTTTTTT. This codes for CASNPGGTPGELFF. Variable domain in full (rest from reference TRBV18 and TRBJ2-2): NAGVMQNPRHLVRRRGQEARLRCSPMKGHSHVYWYRQLPEEGLKFMVYLQKENIIDESGMPKERFSAEFPKEGPSILRIQQVVRGDSAAYFCASNPGGTPGELFFGEGSRLTVL.

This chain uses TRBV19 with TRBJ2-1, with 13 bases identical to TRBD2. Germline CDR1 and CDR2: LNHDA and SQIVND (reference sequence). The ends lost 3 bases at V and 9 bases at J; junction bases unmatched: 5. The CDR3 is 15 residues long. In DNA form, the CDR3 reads TGTGCCAGTAGTATTCGGACTAGCGGGAGCTCTGAGCAGTTCTTC. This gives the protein CASSIRTSGSSEQFF.

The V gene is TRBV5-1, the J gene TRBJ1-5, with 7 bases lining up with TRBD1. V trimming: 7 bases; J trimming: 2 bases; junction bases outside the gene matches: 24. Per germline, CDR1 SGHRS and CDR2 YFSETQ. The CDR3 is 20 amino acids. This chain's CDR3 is CASCPRGGDRDTCGNQPQHF. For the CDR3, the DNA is TGCGCCAGCTGCCCGCGGGGGGGTGACAGGGATACGTGTGGCAATCAGCCCCAGCATTTT.

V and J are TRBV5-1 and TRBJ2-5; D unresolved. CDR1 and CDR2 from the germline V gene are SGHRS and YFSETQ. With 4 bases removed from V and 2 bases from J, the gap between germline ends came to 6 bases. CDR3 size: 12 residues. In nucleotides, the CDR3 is TGCGCCAGCAGCAACAGTCAAGAGACCCAGTACTTC. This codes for CASSNSQETQYF.